The TCR beta chain described here comes from a study of long-term antiretroviral therapy in people with HIV. General study findings and limits: The blood, collected between about 2004 and 2018, was possibly taken under older ART regimens.

Researchers report immunoSEQ v3.0 was run at survey level. TCRdb's copy holds only in-frame clones and misses some; the assay was immunoSEQ multiplex PCR. Of fewer than 35,000 clones listed, over 70% are singletons. Turning to this clone: The antigen remains unidentified.

Trimming took 10 bases from V and 0 from J; bases not matched to a gene: 5. Germline V lookup: CDR1 ENHRY, CDR2 SYGVKD. The CDR3 is made up of 13 amino acids. Held in samples before DNA extraction were 1-10 million cryopreserved PBMC. This chain connects TRBV10-3 to TRBJ1-1; 7 positions agree with TRBD1. The sequences come from unsorted PBMCs, collected 3.1 years after starting antiretroviral therapy. The clonotype comes from a woman aged 45-65 years with HIV. This CDR3 reads CATTGTVNTEAFF. CDR3 DNA: TGTGCCACCACCGGGACAGTGAACACTGAAGCTTTCTTT.